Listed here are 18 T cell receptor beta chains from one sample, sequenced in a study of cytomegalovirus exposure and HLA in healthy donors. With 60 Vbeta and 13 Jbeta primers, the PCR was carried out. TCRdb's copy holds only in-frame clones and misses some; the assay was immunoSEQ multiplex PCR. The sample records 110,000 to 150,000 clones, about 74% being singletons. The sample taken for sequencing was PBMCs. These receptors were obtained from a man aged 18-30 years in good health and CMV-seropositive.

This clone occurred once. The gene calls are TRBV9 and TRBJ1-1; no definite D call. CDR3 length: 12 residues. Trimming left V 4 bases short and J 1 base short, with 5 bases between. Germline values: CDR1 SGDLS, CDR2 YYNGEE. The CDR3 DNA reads TGTGCCAGCAGCCCACAGAACACTGAAGCTTTCTTT. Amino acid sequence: CASSPQNTEAFF. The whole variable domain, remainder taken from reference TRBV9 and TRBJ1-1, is DSGVTQTPKHLITATGQRVTLRCSPRSGDLSVYWYQQSLDQGLQFLIQYYNGEERAKGNILERFSAQQFPDLHSELNLSSLELGDSALYFCASSPQNTEAFFGQGTRLTVV.

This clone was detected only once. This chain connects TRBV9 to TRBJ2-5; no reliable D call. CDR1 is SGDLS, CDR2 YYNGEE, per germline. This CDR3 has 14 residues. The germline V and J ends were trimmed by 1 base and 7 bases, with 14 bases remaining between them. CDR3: CASSVNSLVGTQYF. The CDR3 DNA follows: TGTGCCAGCAGCGTAAACAGCCTCGTTGGGACCCAGTACTTC.

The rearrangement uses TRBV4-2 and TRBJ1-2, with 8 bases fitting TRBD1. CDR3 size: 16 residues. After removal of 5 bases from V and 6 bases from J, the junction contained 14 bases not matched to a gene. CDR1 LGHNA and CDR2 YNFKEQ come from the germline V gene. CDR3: CASSSGRQGIWDGYTF. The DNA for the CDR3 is TGTGCCAGCAGCTCAGGCAGACAGGGGATTTGGGATGGCTACACCTTC.

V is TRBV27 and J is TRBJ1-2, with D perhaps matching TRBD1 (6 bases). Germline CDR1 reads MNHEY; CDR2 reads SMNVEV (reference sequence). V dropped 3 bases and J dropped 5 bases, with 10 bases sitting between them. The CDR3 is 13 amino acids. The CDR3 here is CASSFGQGYGYTF. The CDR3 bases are TGTGCCAGCAGTTTTGGGCAGGGGTATGGCTACACCTTC.

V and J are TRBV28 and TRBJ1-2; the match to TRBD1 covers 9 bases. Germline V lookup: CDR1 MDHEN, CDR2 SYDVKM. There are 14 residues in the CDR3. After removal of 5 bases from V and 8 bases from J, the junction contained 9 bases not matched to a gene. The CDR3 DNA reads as TGTGCCAGCAGTGGCGCGGACAGGGGATACGGCTACACCTTC. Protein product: CASSGADRGYGYTF.

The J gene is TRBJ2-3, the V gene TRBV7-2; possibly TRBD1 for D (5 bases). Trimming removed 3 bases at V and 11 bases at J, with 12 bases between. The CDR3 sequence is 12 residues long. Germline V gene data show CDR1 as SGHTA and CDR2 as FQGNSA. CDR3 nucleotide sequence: TGTGCCAGCAGCTTTGGACAATACGAGCAGTATTTT. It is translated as CASSFGQYEQYF.

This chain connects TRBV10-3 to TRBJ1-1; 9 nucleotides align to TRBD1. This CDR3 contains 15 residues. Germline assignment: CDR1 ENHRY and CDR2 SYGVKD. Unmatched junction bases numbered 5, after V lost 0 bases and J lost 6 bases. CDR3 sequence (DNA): TGTGCCATCAGTGAGTCGGGTACAGGGGGCTCTGAAGCTTTCTTT. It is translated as CAISESGTGGSEAFF.

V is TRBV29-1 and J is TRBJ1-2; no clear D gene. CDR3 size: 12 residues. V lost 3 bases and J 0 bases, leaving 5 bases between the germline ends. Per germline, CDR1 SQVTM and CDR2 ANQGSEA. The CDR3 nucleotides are TGCAGCGTTGAGGCCCCTAACTATGGCTACACCTTC. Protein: CSVEAPNYGYTF.

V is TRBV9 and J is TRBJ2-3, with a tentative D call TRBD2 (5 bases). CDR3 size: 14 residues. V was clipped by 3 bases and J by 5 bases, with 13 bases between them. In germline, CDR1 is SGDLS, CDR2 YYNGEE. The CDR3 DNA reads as TGTGCCAGCAGCGCCGGGCCCCGGGGAGATACGCAGTATTTT. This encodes CASSAGPRGDTQYF.

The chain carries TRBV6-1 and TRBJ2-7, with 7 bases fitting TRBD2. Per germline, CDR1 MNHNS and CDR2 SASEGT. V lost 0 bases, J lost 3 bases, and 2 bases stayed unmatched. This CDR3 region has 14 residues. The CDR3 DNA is TGTGCCAGCAGTGAAGCGCCGGGGGGCTACGAGCAGTACTTC. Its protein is CASSEAPGGYEQYF.

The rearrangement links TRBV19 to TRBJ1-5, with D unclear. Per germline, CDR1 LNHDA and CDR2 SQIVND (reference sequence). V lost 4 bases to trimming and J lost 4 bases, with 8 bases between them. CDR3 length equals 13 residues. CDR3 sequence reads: CASSTLLNQPQHF. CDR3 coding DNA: TGTGCCAGTAGTACCCTTTTAAATCAGCCCCAGCATTTT.

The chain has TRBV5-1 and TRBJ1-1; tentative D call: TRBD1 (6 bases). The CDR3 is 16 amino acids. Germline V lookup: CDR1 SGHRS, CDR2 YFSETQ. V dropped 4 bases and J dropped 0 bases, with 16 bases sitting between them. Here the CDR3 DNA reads TGCGCCAGCAGCCAACGTTCGACAGGATTGAACACTGAAGCTTTCTTT. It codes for CASSQRSTGLNTEAFF.

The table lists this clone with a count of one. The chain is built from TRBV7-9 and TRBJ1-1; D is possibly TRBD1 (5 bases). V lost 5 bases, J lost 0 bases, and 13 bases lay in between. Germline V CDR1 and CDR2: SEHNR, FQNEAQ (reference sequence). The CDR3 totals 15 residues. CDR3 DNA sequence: TGTGCCAGCAGCACCCGGGACTCATTGAACACTGAAGCTTTCTTT. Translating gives CASSTRDSLNTEAFF.

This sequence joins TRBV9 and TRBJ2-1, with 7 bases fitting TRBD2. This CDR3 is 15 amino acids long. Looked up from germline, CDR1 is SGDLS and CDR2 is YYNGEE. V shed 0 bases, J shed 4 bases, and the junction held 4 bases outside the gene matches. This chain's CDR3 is CASSVAGTTYNEQFF. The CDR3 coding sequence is TGTGCCAGCAGCGTAGCGGGGACTACTTACAATGAGCAGTTCTTC.

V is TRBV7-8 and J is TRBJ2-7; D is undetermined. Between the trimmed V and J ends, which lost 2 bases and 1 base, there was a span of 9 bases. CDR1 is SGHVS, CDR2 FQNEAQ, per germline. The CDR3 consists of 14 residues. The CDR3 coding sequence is TGTGCCAGCAGCTTACTCGGGTCTTCCTACGAGCAGTACTTC. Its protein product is CASSLLGSSYEQYF.

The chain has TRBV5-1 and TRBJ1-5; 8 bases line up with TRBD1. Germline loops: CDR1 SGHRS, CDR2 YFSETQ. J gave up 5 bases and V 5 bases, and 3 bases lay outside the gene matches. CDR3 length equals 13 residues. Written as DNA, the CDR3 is TGCGCCAGCAGTTCGGACAGGGATCAGCCCCAGCATTTT. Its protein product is CASSSDRDQPQHF.

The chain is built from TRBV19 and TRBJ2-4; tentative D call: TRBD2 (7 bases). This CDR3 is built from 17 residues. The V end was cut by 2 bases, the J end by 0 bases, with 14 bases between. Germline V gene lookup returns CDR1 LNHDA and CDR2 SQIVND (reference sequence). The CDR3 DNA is TGTGCCAGTAGTATATGGGAGGGGGGAATAGCCAAAAACATTCAGTACTTC. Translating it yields CASSIWEGGIAKNIQYF.

DNA of the CDR3: TGCAGCGTTGAGATGAGGCGGGAGGGCACAGATACGCAGTATTTT. Translation gives CSVEMRREGTDTQYF. The genes are TRBV29-1 and TRBJ2-3, with 8 bases fitting TRBD2. Germline CDR1 is SQVTM and CDR2 is ANQGSEA. The J segment lost 1 base and the V segment lost 3 bases, leaving 6 bases of the junction unmatched. The CDR3 spans 15 residues.